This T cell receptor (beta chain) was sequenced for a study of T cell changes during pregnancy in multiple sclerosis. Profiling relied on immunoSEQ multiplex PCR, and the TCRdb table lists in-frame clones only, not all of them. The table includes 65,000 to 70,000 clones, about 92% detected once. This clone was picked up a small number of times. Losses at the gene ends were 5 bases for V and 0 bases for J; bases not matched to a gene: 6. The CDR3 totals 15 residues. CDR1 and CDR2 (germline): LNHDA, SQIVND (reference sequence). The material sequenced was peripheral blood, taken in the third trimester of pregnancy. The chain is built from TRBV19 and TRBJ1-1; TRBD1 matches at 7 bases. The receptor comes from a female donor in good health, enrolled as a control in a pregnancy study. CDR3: CASSARQGVNTEAFF. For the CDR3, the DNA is TGTGCCAGTAGTGCCCGTCAGGGGGTGAACACTGAAGCTTTCTTT.